The 7 T cell receptor beta chains listed next were all sequenced from one sample in a study of a mutant IDH1 vaccine in newly diagnosed glioma. The assay was immunoSEQ multiplex PCR, and TCRdb's table has in-frame clones only and misses some. The table includes 40,000 to 45,000 clones, approximately 84% detected once. Specified time point: week 23, last vaccination. In the vaccine, a single dose held 300 ug of the mutant IDH1 20-mer peptide, along with topical imiquimod. No antigens are known for them. Specimen: PBMCs, collected from a glioma patient whose treatment included an IDH1 peptide vaccine. The origin of the receptors is a woman aged 18-29 years with glioma. Some clones in this sample may be carry-over from other donors' samples.

Only a few counts were recorded for this clone. The chain carries TRBV21-1 and TRBJ1-1. TRBV21-1 is annotated as a pseudogene. This CDR3 has 15 residues. The CDR3 spells CASSVSRRMNTEAFF. CDR3 sequence (DNA): TGTGCCAGCTCCGTATCAAGGCGGATGAACACTGAAGCTTTCTTT.

The J gene is TRBJ1-1, the V gene TRBV27; D uncertain. V was pared by 2 bases and J by 0 bases, with 7 bases between. Germline V gives CDR1 MNHEY, CDR2 SMNVEV (reference sequence). The CDR3 spans 14 residues. CDR3 nucleotides: TGTGCCAGCAGTTTAGGAGGGCTGAACACTGAAGCTTTCTTT. It yields the protein CASSLGGLNTEAFF.

This clone was picked up a small number of times. V gene TRBV10-2 combines with J gene TRBJ1-1, with D unresolved. V lost 3 bases and J lost 8, with 10 bases in between. Germline loops: CDR1 WSHSY, CDR2 SAAADI. The CDR3 consists of 12 residues. The CDR3 spells CASSELSREAFF. The CDR3 bases are TGCGCCAGCAGTGAACTCTCGAGGGAAGCTTTCTTT.

The chain employs TRBV4-3 and TRBJ2-7; 7 bases map to TRBD1. Losses at the gene ends were 0 bases for V and 3 bases for J; bases not matched to a gene: 5. Germline lookup yields CDR1 LGHNA and CDR2 YSLEER. The CDR3 runs 15 residues. In DNA, the CDR3 is TGCGCCAGCAGCCAAGATTGGCGACAGGGCTACGAGCAGTACTTC. Amino acids: CASSQDWRQGYEQYF.

This clone was detected only once. The chain employs TRBV7-9 and TRBJ2-7, with 7 bases aligning to TRBD2. J lost 0 bases, V lost 0 bases, and 8 bases had no gene match. The CDR3 extends over 17 amino acids. The V gene's germline CDR1 is SEHNR and CDR2 FQNEAQ (reference sequence). The CDR3 DNA follows: TGTGCCAGCAGCTTAGCCGCCACGGGGGGACTCTCCTACGAGCAGTACTTC. Protein: CASSLAATGGLSYEQYF.

The chain couples TRBV29-1 to TRBJ2-7, with D possibly being TRBD2 (5 bases). The germline V gene has CDR1 SQVTM and CDR2 ANQGSEA. The CDR3 is 13 residues long. Trimming pared 4 bases from V and 0 bases from J, leaving 10 bases between. The CDR3 region has the DNA TGCAGCGTTGCCGGGGATTTCTCCTACGAGCAGTACTTC. Translated: CSVAGDFSYEQYF.

The J gene is TRBJ2-7, the V gene TRBV6-6; D is undetermined. Germline V gives CDR1 MNHNY, CDR2 SVGAGI (reference sequence). The V and J ends lost 6 bases and 0 bases respectively, with 6 bases between them. The CDR3 sequence is 12 residues long. The CDR3 loop reads CASSSFSYEQYF. The CDR3 bases are TGTGCCAGCAGCTCCTTCTCCTACGAGCAGTACTTC.